One T cell receptor (beta chain) is described in this entry. The antigen it recognizes is unknown. Per-nucleotide qualities are absent, and no much larger clonotype sits a single base away. This sample stems from a study of shared clonotypes between healthy human individuals (dated by TCRdb to the early 2020s). Looking at the study overall: Three men and two women, aged 18 to 49 years, made up the cohort. To estimate repertoire size and how much clonotypes are shared between individuals, the study performed deep sequencing of blood TCR repertoires from a few healthy adults. To increase sequencing depth and limit assay-specific biases, different laboratories used diverse techniques to prepare libraries and sequence TCR repertoires. For each donor, CD4 naive and CD4 memory were each run on three plates, CD8 naive on two plates, and CD8 memory on one plate. Between about 0.94 and 8.9 billion PBMCs per donor were obtained by leukapheresis. Overall study outcomes, separate from this receptor: Pairwise subsampling indicated that sequencing depth was expected to affect the degree of clonotype sharing among donors. Rarefaction of sorted-subset datasets indicated incomplete sequencing despite the large sequencing depth. Compared with non-shared clonotypes, the clonotypes found in all four sorted-subset donors had higher generation probabilities. Larger estimated clonotype richness was generally found for naive subsets than for memory subsets. When a handful of donors were compared, the shared fraction of clonotypes was about 5% for naive CD4, around 3.5% for naive CD8, 2% to 2.5% for memory CD4, and less than 0.45% for memory CD8. Because the study included only a small number of donors, the genetic and exposure-history diversity represented was limited. Sampling was limited to blood, and TCR repertoires in tissue likely differ from TCR repertoires in blood.

TCR CDR3 regions were amplified from genomic DNA by multiplex PCR using the deep immunoSEQ assay. For each cell subset, the extracted genomic DNA was distributed evenly across all wells of several immunoSEQ 96-well plates, and each plate served as one replicate. For sorted subsets, each replicate PCR was loaded with 150 to 250 ng genomic DNA, equivalent to approximately 33,000 T cell genomes. The purified libraries were quantified using a Qubit 3.0 fluorometer, sized with a Bioanalyzer 2100, and then quantified again using the KAPA Library Quantification kit. Each immunoSEQ 96-well plate was sequenced on its own single-read 150-cycle Illumina NextSeq 550 flow cell. The published analysis was carried out like this. The immunoSEQ output contained only junctional sequences without quality scores, so filtering could not match that applied to full-length reads. Sequences were annotated with PyIR, a Python wrapper for IgBLAST v1.9, using IMGT germline references to assign V/J genes and CDR3. Reads were removed for weak V/J assignments (E-value above 1e-6), missing CDR3, stop codons, out-of-frame junctions, or ambiguous translated residues. V3J clonotypes were defined as sequences sharing an identical inferred V gene, J gene, and CDR3 amino acid sequence. To compute the percentage overlap between repertoires, the number of shared unique clonotypes was divided by the size of the smaller repertoire. Repertoire richness was assessed with RTK rarefaction, the Chao1 estimator, and Recon v2.1 estimates of unobserved clonotypes. For all TCRbeta clonotypes obtained by the gDNA method from a handful of donors, generation probabilities were computed with OLGA. TCRdb stores this immuneACCESS table with in-frame sequences only. Part of the clones is absent; in the studies checked, under half of the shortfall reflects unresolved V genes, and no reason is known for the rest. The D gene and trimming were derived from the DNA, and the V and J assignments and clone size from that table. The sample table records some 2,000,000 clones; approximately 96% of these occur just once. The ten largest account for roughly 0.13% of the sample.

The CDR3 measures 15 amino acids from cysteine to phenylalanine. CDR3 DNA is the only sequence kept; it has 45 bases, read in frame from the first base. CDR1 MGHRA and CDR2 YSYEKL were looked up in the germline V gene. Between the V and J ends, shortened by 1 base and 4 bases respectively, the junction contains 12 bases. The donors were healthy, HIV-negative adults who had no recently reported acute infections or vaccinations. Every donor was a Caucasian adult living in Nashville, Tennessee, USA. Magnetic negative selection was used to enrich CD4+ T cells, after which naive cells were positively selected on CD45RA and the negative fraction became the memory subset. Blood was collected by leukapheresis, and PBMCs were isolated by Ficoll-Histopaque density gradient centrifugation and then cryopreserved in liquid nitrogen vapor phase. Analytical flow cytometry was used to check the purity and quantity of every magnetically sorted T cell population. Each sorted fraction had its genomic DNA isolated and then quantified by UV absorbance on a Nanodrop 2000c.

The clonotype was recovered from a man aged 18-30 years in good health. The V gene is TRBV4-1 and the J gene is TRBJ2-3; TRBD2 is a possible D gene, resting on 6 matching bases. Material: naive CD4+ T cells sorted from blood. The cell subset or site label, read with the paper, signifies: CD45RA+ positively selected. The DNA sequence follows: TGCGCCAGCAGCCAAGGCCTAGCGAGAGCAGATACGCAGTATTTT. The translation is CASSQGLARADTQYF.